This T cell receptor beta chain was sequenced for a study of CD8+ T cells in alopecia areata (dated by TCRdb to between 2017 and 2018). For context, the study as a whole: Treated patients were enrolled in an open-label pilot trial of oral tofacitinib at 5 to 10 mg twice daily for moderate-to-severe alopecia areata. Tofacitinib was given for 6 to 18 months, followed by 6 months of follow-up off drug to assess delayed response and recurrence. In treated patients, disease severity was measured using the SALT score, which gives the percentage of scalp surface area affected. In both human patients and the C3H/HeJ mouse model, the study applied high-throughput TCRbeta sequencing to look at T cell clonal expansion in alopecia areata. On the human side, TCRbeta sequencing was run on scalp tissue and on sorted CD4+ and CD8+ peripheral blood T cells from healthy controls and from alopecia areata patients with either patchy or totalis/universalis disease. Tofacitinib-treated patients had biopsies at baseline and at 4 and 24 weeks of treatment, with a later scalp biopsy in several patients. Scalp clonality was compared across normal scalp (n=4), patchy alopecia areata scalp (n=8), and alopecia totalis/universalis scalp (n=8). RNA came from the PAXgene miRNA kit for fixed scalp, the miRNeasy kit for PBMCs, and the RNeasy kit for mouse skin. TCRbeta CDR3 regions were amplified by immunoSEQ multiplex PCR with 35 Vbeta forward and 13 Jbeta reverse primers. The paper as a whole reports these results and caveats: With tofacitinib, both scalp clonality and the number of expanded CD8+ clones among the top 100 scalp clones went down significantly. Because the treated cohort was small and included a single nonresponder, larger studies are needed to assess links between baseline CD8+ expansion and response. Compared with normal scalp, lesional scalp, particularly in alopecia totalis/universalis, had higher clonality and more expanded CD8+ clones, which suggests antigenic drive. During tofacitinib treatment, many expanded lesional clones remained in scalp and blood, and this persistence may partly explain relapse after treatment is stopped. Unlike mouse skin, where gammadelta T cells dominate, normal human skin contains resident alphabeta T cells that get sequenced too, which complicates analysis of the scalp TCR repertoire. TCR sequences shared between patients were less clear than in mice, possibly partly because of HLA diversity in the patient population.

With regard to this clone: Its antigen is currently not known. No per-base quality is available; no much larger clone lies one base away. Additional DNA sequences in this sample encode the identical CDR3.

The library came from the immunoSEQ multiplex PCR assay. RNA was extracted from all samples and reverse transcribed into cDNA as template for TCR sequencing. First-strand cDNA was synthesized with SuperScript III using a 2:1 mix of oligo-dT and random hexamers. A synthetic immune receptor repertoire was used to measure amplification bias, and any remaining bias was corrected computationally. In the source study's methods: After raw reads were preprocessed to remove errors, the CDR3 was defined following IMGT conventions as running from the conserved cysteine to phenylalanine. To get clonality, Shannon entropy was normalized by log2 of the number of productive unique TCRs and the result was subtracted from 1. CD4 or CD8 identity of scalp clones was inferred by cross-referencing scalp TCRbeta sequences with sorted blood CD4 and CD8 repertoires. Imported from immuneACCESS, the table was reduced by TCRdb to in-frame sequences with V and J called. These copies leave out some clones; in studies compared against another copy, an unresolved V gene accounts for under half, and the cause of the remainder is not known. That table is the source of V, J and clone size, and D and trimming were worked out from the DNA. The sample records about 210,000 clones, around 66% of which are singletons. Clones ranked in the top ten supply over 1% of the sample.

The treatment or condition tag for this specimen amounts to: oral pan-JAK inhibitor, 5-10 mg twice daily. Lesional scalp punch biopsies and peripheral blood were obtained from alopecia areata patients. PBMCs were separated by density centrifugation and stained for CD3, CD4 and CD8, after which CD4+ and CD8+ T cells were sorted on a FACSAria. V and J are truncated by 6 bases and 2 bases respectively, leaving an intervening sequence of 4 bases. Taken from cysteine to phenylalanine, the CDR3 has 11 residues. The retained sequence is limited to the CDR3, 33 bases, with the frame set at the first base. From the germline V gene, CDR1 is SGHTA and CDR2 is FQGNSA.

The chain uses TRBV7-2 and TRBJ2-5; the D gene cannot be resolved reliably. The clonotype was recovered from a human donor with alopecia areata. This specimen consisted of CD4+ T cells sorted from blood, obtained at roughly week 45, from a patient treated with tofacitinib. The CDR3 region reads CASSRQETQYF. The sequenced DNA is TGTGCCAGCAGTCGGCAAGAGACCCAGTACTTC.